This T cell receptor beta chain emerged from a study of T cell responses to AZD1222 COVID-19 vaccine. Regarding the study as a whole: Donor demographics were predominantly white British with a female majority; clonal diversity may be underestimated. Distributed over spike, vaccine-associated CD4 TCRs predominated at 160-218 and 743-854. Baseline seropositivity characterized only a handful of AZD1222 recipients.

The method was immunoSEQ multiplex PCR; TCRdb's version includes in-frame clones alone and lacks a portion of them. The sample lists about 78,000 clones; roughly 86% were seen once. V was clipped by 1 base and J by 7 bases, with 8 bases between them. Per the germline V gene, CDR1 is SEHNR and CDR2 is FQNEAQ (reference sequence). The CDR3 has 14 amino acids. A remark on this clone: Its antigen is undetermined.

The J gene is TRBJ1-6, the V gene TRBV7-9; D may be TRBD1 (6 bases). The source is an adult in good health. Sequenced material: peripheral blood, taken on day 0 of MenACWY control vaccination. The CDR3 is CASSLVGGNSPLHF. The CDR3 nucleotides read TGTGCCAGCAGCTTAGTAGGGGGAAATTCACCCCTCCACTTT.